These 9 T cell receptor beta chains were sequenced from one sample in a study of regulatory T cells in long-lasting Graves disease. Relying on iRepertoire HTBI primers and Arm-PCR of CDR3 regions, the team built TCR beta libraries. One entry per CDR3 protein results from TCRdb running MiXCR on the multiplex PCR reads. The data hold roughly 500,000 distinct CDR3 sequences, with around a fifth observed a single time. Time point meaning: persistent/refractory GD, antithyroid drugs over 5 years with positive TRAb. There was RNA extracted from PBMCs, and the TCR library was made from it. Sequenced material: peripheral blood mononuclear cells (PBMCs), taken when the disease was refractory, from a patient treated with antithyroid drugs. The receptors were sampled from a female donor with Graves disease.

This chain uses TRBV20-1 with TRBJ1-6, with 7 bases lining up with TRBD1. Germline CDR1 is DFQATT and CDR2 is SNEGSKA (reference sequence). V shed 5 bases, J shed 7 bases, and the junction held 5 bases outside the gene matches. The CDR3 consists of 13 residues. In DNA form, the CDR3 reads TGCAGTGCTGAGGGACAGCCGAATTCACCCCTCCACTTT. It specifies CSAEGQPNSPLHF.

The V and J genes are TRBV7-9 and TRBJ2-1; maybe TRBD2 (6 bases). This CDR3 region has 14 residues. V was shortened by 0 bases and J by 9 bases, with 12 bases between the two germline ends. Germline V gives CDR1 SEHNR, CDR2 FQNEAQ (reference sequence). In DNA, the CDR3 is TGTGCCAGCAGCTTAGCGAAGGGAGGCCGTGAGCAGTTCTTC. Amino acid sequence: CASSLAKGGREQFF. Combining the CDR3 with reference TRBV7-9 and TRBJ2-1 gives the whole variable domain DTGVSQNPRHKITKRGQNVTFRCDPISEHNRLYWYRQTLGQGPEFLTYFQNEAQLEKSRLLSDRFSAERPKGSFSTLEIQRTEQGDSAMYLCASSLAKGGREQFFGPGTRLTVL.

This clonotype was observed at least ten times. The CDR3 DNA is TGTGCCAGCACCTCAAGGACAGGTGTCTACGAGCAGTACTTC. This sequence encodes CASTSRTGVYEQYF. V and J are TRBV6-1 and TRBJ2-7, with 7 bases fitting TRBD1. The V gene end was trimmed by 7 bases and the J gene end by 3 bases; junction bases not matched to a gene: 9. Looked up from germline, CDR1 is MNHNS and CDR2 is SASEGT. There are 14 residues in the CDR3.

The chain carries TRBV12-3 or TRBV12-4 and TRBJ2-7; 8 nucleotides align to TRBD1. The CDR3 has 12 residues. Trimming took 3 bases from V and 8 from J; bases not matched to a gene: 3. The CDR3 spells CASSFTGGQQYF. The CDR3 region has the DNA TGTGCCAGCAGTTTTACAGGGGGACAGCAGTACTTC.

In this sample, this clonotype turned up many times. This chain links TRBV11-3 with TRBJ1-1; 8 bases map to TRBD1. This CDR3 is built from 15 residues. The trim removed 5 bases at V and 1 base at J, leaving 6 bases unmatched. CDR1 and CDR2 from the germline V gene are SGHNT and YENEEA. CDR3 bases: TGTGCCAGCAGCGTAACGGGACAGGCGAACACTGAAGCTTTCTTT. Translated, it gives CASSVTGQANTEAFF.

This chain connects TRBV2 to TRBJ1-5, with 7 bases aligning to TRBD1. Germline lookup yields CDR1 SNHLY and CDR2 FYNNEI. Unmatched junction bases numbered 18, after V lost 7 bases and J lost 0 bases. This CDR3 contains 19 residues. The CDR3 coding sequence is TGTGCCAGCAAAATCGCTGGACAGGCGATACCTTATAGCAATCAGCCCCAGCATTTT. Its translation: CASKIAGQAIPYSNQPQHF.

In DNA, the CDR3 is TGTGCCAGCAGCCCCACCGGGGGTTGGAACACCGGGGAGCTGTTTTTT. Protein product: CASSPTGGWNTGELFF. This chain links TRBV9 with TRBJ2-2; the D gene is possibly TRBD2 (6 bases). This CDR3 region has 16 residues. Trimming removed 4 bases from V and 1 base from J, with 14 bases in between. Germline-derived CDR1 and CDR2 are SGDLS and YYNGEE.

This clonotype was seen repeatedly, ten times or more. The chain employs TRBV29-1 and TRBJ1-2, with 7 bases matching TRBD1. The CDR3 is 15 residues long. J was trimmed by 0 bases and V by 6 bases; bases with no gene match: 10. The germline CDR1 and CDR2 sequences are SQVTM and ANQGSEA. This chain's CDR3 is CSVPGDREANYGYTF. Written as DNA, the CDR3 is TGCAGCGTGCCAGGGGACAGAGAGGCTAACTATGGCTACACCTTC.

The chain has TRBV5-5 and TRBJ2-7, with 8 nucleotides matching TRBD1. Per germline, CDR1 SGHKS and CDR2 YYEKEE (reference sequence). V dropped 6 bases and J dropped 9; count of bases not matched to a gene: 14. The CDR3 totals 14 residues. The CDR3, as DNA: TGTGCCAGCACTCTCGGACAGGGCGGTGGTGGGCAGTACTTC. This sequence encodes CASTLGQGGGGQYF.